These 5 T cell receptor beta chains were sequenced from one sample in a study of siplizumab effects on memory and regulatory T cells. TCRdb's table, derived via immunoSEQ multiplex PCR, lists solely in-frame clones and lacks some. The sample shows around 100,000 clones, roughly 94% of them seen only once. The sequencing sample was made of Tregs sorted from blood. The receptors here all came from a human donor in good health.

The gene calls are TRBV6-1 and TRBJ1-4; 8 bases line up with TRBD1. V shed 6 bases, J shed 6 bases, and the junction held 3 bases outside the gene matches. The CDR3 runs to 13 residues. CDR1 MNHNS and CDR2 SASEGT come from the germline V gene. DNA of the CDR3: TGTGCCAGCAGACTGACAGGGGATGAAAAACTGTTTTTT. Translation: CASRLTGDEKLFF.

A single count supports this clone. This chain joins TRBV5-1 and TRBJ2-3; no clear D gene. Germline V CDR1 and CDR2: SGHRS, YFSETQ. The CDR3 runs to 15 residues. Trimming removed 0 bases at V and 1 base at J, with 9 bases between. The chain's CDR3 is CASSLGSRGTDTQYF. CDR3 nucleotide sequence: TGCGCCAGCAGCTTGGGGTCAAGGGGCACAGATACGCAGTATTTT.

The rearrangement uses TRBV7-9 and TRBJ2-5, with a weak D call TRBD2 (6 bases). From germline, CDR1 is SEHNR and CDR2 FQNEAQ (reference sequence). The CDR3 sequence is 19 residues long. Trimming shortened V by 3 bases and J by 1 base, and 24 bases separated the two germline ends. CDR3 DNA sequence: TGTGCCAGCAGCTTCGCTAGTGGGGCGGGAACCTCCCTCCAAGAGACCCAGTACTTC. This gives the protein CASSFASGAGTSLQETQYF.

This rearrangement joins TRBV7-9 to TRBJ1-4; TRBD1 might be the D (5 bases). Trimming shortened V by 5 bases and J by 8 bases, and 27 bases separated the two germline ends. Germline CDR1 is SEHNR and CDR2 is FQNEAQ (reference sequence). This CDR3 has 18 amino acids. CDR3 nucleotide sequence: TGTGCCAGCAGCAGGGACCGGGCACGTTGGTTAAGAGAGGAAAAACTGTTTTTT. Its translation is CASSRDRARWLREEKLFF.

The rearrangement links TRBV4-1 to TRBJ2-5, with 9 bases matching TRBD2. CDR3 length: 18 residues. Germline V CDR1 and CDR2: MGHRA, YSYEKL. V lost 2 bases to trimming and J lost 2 bases; unmatched junction nucleotides: 12. The CDR3 loop is CASSQSQIAGVGQETQYF. CDR3 nucleotide sequence: TGCGCCAGCAGCCAATCCCAAATAGCGGGAGTGGGGCAAGAGACCCAGTACTTC.